What follows are 19 T cell receptor beta chains derived from one specimen sequenced in a study of Ad26.COV2.S vaccination and SARS-CoV-2 variants. Treatment meaning: over 15 received Ad26.COV2.S at low or high dose, single or two shots; several received placebo; per-sample allocation not given. Specimens were obtained on day 63 following the first vaccine or placebo injection. Data came from immunoSEQ multiplex PCR; TCRdb stores just in-frame clones and leaves some out. Of about 460,000 clones detected, 80% to 90% appear once; the ten largest clones hold about 1.5%. Material: peripheral blood, obtained in a trial of Ad26.COV2.S vaccine versus placebo. These receptors all stem from a person between 18 and 60 years old who received the Ad26.COV2.S COVID-19 vaccine or a placebo.

This CDR3 reads CASSFPRQSEMNTEAFF. In nucleotides, the CDR3 is TGTGCCAGCAGTTTCCCTCGTCAGTCTGAGATGAACACTGAAGCTTTCTTT. The rearrangement links TRBV28 to TRBJ1-1; D gene uncertain. This CDR3 has 17 residues. V lost 3 bases, J lost 0 bases, and 17 bases lay in between. Germline V gives CDR1 MDHEN, CDR2 SYDVKM.

V is TRBV14 and J is TRBJ1-1, with no clear D. V lost 5 bases and J lost 5, with 15 bases in between. The CDR3 length is 14 residues. Germline V gene data show CDR1 as SGHDN and CDR2 as FVKESK. CDR3 loop: CASSDSWPRTEAFF. CDR3 in DNA: TGTGCCAGCAGCGATTCGTGGCCTCGGACTGAAGCTTTCTTT.

There are a few counts of this clone. The chain links TRBV6-5 to TRBJ1-1, with D tentatively TRBD1 (6 bases). The CDR3 is 15 residues long. Germline loops: CDR1 MNHEY, CDR2 SVGAGI. Between the trimmed V and J ends, which lost 2 bases and 0 bases, there was a span of 10 bases. CDR3 sequence (DNA): TGTGCCAGCAGTTACCTACAGGGTATGAACACTGAAGCTTTCTTT. Translation: CASSYLQGMNTEAFF.

The genes are TRBV9 and TRBJ2-2, with 9 bases fitting TRBD2. CDR3 length equals 14 residues. The ends lost 3 bases at V and 5 bases at J; junction bases unmatched: 2. Per the germline V gene, CDR1 is SGDLS and CDR2 is YYNGEE. As DNA, the CDR3 is TGTGCCAGCAGCGCCACTAGCGGGACCGGGGAGCTGTTTTTT. Translated: CASSATSGTGELFF.

The V gene is TRBV27, the J gene TRBJ2-3; the match to TRBD2 covers 9 bases. The CDR3 covers 16 residues. Trimming cost V 6 bases and J 6 bases; bases outside gene matches: 13. Per germline, CDR1 MNHEY and CDR2 SMNVEV (reference sequence). This chain's CDR3 is CASRHLSGSRADTQYF. CDR3 bases: TGTGCCAGCAGGCATCTTAGCGGGAGCCGTGCGGATACGCAGTATTTT.

This rearrangement joins TRBV27 to TRBJ2-2, with D possibly matching TRBD2 (5 bases). V shed 3 bases and J shed 3 bases, with 11 bases lying between them. The CDR3 covers 15 residues. The V gene's germline CDR1 is MNHEY and CDR2 SMNVEV (reference sequence). CDR3 sequence reads: CASSFLGKYTGELFF. CDR3 nucleotide sequence: TGTGCCAGCAGTTTTCTCGGGAAATACACCGGGGAGCTGTTTTTT.

This chain links TRBV2 with TRBJ1-1; a possible D gene is TRBD1 (5 bases). V dropped 9 bases and J dropped 7 bases, with 12 bases sitting between them. Germline-derived CDR1 and CDR2 are SNHLY and FYNNEI. There are 11 residues in the CDR3. CDR3 region: CASCGGNEAFF. The CDR3, as DNA: TGTGCCAGTTGTGGGGGGAATGAAGCTTTCTTT.

The chain uses TRBV5-4 and TRBJ2-7, with D unresolved. Deletions cut 6 bases from V and 2 bases from J, with 21 bases between. The CDR3 contains 16 residues. Germline V gives CDR1 SGHNT, CDR2 YYREEE (reference sequence). CDR3: CASTLGPNRATYEQYF. CDR3 DNA: TGTGCCAGCACCCTTGGTCCTAATAGGGCAACCTACGAGCAGTACTTC.

This clone was seen a few times. CDR3 protein: CARSRKQNYQPQHF. The CDR3 coding sequence is TGTGCCAGAAGCCGGAAGCAGAATTATCAGCCCCAGCATTTT. The gene calls are TRBV5-3 and TRBJ1-5; D remains unclear. TRBV5-3 counts as an open reading frame of uncertain function. The CDR3 totals 14 residues. The V gene lost 4 bases and the J gene lost 5 bases, with 13 bases spanning the gap.

This clone was counted a single time. The identical CDR3 is also encoded by other nucleotide sequences in the sample. The V gene is TRBV7-9, the J gene TRBJ1-5; TRBD1 is a possible D gene (6 bases). CDR3 length: 12 amino acids. CDR1 and CDR2 (germline): SEHNR, FQNEAQ (reference sequence). Trimming stripped 5 bases from V and 7 bases from J, with 9 bases between. The CDR3 reads CASSRGGQPQHF. The CDR3 DNA is TGTGCCAGCAGCCGAGGGGGGCAGCCCCAGCATTTT.

The genes are TRBV9 and TRBJ2-5; 14 nucleotides align to TRBD2. CDR3 length: 17 amino acids. The junction had 3 bases not matched to a gene; V was cut back by 0 bases and J by 2 bases. Germline lookup yields CDR1 SGDLS and CDR2 YYNGEE. The CDR3 DNA follows: TGTGCCAGCAGCGTAGGGACTAGCGGGGGGCAACAAGAGACCCAGTACTTC. It translates to CASSVGTSGGQQETQYF.

The gene calls are TRBV7-2 and TRBJ1-5; D is uncertain. The germline CDR1 and CDR2 sequences are SGHTA and FQGNSA. The V and J ends lost 1 base and 11 bases respectively, with 21 bases between them. The CDR3 consists of 16 residues. The CDR3: CASSLDLEAGKRSQHF. The CDR3 DNA reads as TGTGCCAGCAGCTTAGATTTAGAAGCAGGTAAAAGGTCCCAGCATTTT.

The CDR3 bases are TGTGCCAGCCGGGGGACAGCTAGCACAGATACGCAGTATTTT. Translated: CASRGTASTDTQYF. The rearrangement uses TRBV2 and TRBJ2-3; D may be TRBD1 (7 bases). Looked up from germline, CDR1 is SNHLY and CDR2 is FYNNEI. This CDR3 spans 14 amino acids. V gave up 8 bases and J gave up 0 bases, with 12 bases separating them. Variable domain in full (rest from reference TRBV2 and TRBJ2-3): EPEVTQTPSHQVTQMGQEVILRCVPISNHLYFYWYRQILGQKVEFLVSFYNNEISEKSEIFDDQFSVERPDGSNFTLKIRSTKLEDSAMYFCASRGTASTDTQYFGPGTRLTVL.

This rearrangement joins TRBV12-3 or TRBV12-4 to TRBJ2-7; no definite D call. This CDR3 has 12 residues. The germline V and J ends were trimmed by 6 bases and 0 bases, with 6 bases remaining between them. CDR3 loop: CASSPYSYEQYF. In DNA, the CDR3 is TGTGCCAGCAGCCCATACTCCTACGAGCAGTACTTC.

The chain has TRBV4-2 and TRBJ2-1; a weak D match, TRBD2 (5 bases). CDR3 length: 14 amino acids. CDR1 LGHNA and CDR2 YNFKEQ come from the germline V gene. Trimming stripped 0 bases from V and 6 bases from J, with 9 bases between. The chain's CDR3 is CASSQDSASNEQFF. The CDR3 DNA reads TGTGCCAGCAGCCAAGATAGCGCTAGCAATGAGCAGTTCTTC.

This chain joins TRBV7-3 and TRBJ1-1; 7 bases map to TRBD1. The CDR3 is 13 amino acids. Trimming at V came to 5 bases and at J to 11 bases, leaving 11 bases not matched to a gene. Germline assignment: CDR1 SGHTA and CDR2 FQGTGA. The CDR3 bases are TGTGCCAGCAGCACGACAGGGTCGTCGATTGCTTTCTTT. Its protein product is CASSTTGSSIAFF.

This sequence joins TRBV23-1 and TRBJ1-3, with a tentative D call TRBD1 (5 bases). TRBV23-1 is assigned to the ORF class and has an uncertain function. This CDR3 contains 16 residues. Trimming took off 0 bases at V and 4 bases at J, with 13 bases between the two ends. The CDR3, as DNA: TGCGCCAGCAGTCAATCGCTCGGAGGGGTCGGAAACACCATATATTTT. Amino acid sequence: CASSQSLGGVGNTIYF.

This rearrangement joins TRBV29-1 to TRBJ2-7; the D is unclear. The CDR3 has 11 amino acids. V lost 4 bases to trimming and J lost 4 bases, with 8 bases between them. Germline lookup yields CDR1 SQVTM and CDR2 ANQGSEA. CDR3 in DNA: TGCAGCGTTGGAGTGGAGTACGAGCAGTACTTC. It is translated as CSVGVEYEQYF.

CDR3 protein: CASSQMTGNGYTF. For the CDR3, the DNA is TGTGCCAGCAGCCAGATGACAGGCAATGGCTACACCTTC. This chain joins TRBV3-1 (or the pseudogene TRBV3-2) and TRBJ1-2; the D gene is possibly TRBD1 (6 bases). The CDR3 length is 13 residues. CDR1 is LGHDT and CDR2 is YNNKEL in the germline V gene (reference sequence). The V end lost 3 bases, the J end lost 6 bases, and 11 bases lay between the germline ends.